This T cell receptor (beta chain) was identified during a study of HIV-infected patients and healthy controls (dated by TCRdb to the mid-2010s). The library was built by means of 5' RACE. Sequenced on an Illumina MiSeq. In-frame beta chains were kept once TCRdb had trimmed the public reads at Q25 with fastp and called clones with MiXCR. Rows are unified per CDR3 protein, each entry keeping the most common DNA and genes. The sample records about 18,000 distinct CDR3 sequences, roughly 19% of which are singletons. 33% of the sample is held by the ten biggest clonotypes. This clonotype was found a few times. Which antigen it targets is not known. No much larger clonotype is one base removed from it; base qualities were not supplied. Trimming takes 6 bases off V and 1 base off J; junction bases not matched to a gene: 10. Its CDR3 holds 15 amino acids, cysteine through phenylalanine. Only the CDR3 portion is preserved as DNA: 45 bases, with reading frame beginning at the first base. The germline V gene encodes CDR1 DFQATT and CDR2 SNEGSKA (reference sequence).

This receptor was identified in a human donor in good health. Material: CD8+ T cells from blood. The chain is assembled from TRBV20-1 and TRBJ2-3; 7 nucleotides in the junction match TRBD1. The DNA sequence is given as TGCAGTGCCGCCTTTCTTGGGACAGGCACAGATACGCAGTATTTT. This yields the protein CSAAFLGTGTDTQYF.